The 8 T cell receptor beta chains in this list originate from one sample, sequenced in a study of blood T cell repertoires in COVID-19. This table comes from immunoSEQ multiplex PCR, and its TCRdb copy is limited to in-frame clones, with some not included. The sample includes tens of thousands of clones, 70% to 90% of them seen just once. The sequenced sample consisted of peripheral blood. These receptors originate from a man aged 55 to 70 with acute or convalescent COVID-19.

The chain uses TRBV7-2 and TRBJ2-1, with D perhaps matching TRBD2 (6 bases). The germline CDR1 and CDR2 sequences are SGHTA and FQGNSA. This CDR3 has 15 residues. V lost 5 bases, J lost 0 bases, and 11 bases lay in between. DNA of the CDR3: TGTGCCAGCAGCCCCCACGGGAGCTCCTACAATGAGCAGTTCTTC. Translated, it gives CASSPHGSSYNEQFF.

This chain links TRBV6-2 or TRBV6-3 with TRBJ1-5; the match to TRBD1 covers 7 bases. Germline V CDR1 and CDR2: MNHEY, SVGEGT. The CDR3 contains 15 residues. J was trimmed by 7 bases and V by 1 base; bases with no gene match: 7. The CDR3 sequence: CASSYFRGYNQPQHF. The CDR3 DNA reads TGTGCCAGCAGTTACTTCAGGGGGTATAACCAGCCCCAGCATTTT.

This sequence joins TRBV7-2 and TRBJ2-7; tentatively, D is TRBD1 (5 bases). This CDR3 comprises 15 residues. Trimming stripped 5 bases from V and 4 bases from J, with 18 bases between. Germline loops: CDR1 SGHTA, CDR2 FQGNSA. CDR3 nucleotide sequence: TGTGCCAGCAGCACCCGTGCCAGGGAAGGTTACGAGCAGTACTTC. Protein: CASSTRAREGYEQYF.

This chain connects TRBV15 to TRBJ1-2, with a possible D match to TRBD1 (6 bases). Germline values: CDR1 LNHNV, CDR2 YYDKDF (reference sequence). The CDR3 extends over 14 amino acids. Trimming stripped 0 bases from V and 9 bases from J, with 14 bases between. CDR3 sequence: CATSRERQDWSYTF. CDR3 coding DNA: TGTGCCACCAGCAGAGAGAGACAGGACTGGAGCTACACCTTC.

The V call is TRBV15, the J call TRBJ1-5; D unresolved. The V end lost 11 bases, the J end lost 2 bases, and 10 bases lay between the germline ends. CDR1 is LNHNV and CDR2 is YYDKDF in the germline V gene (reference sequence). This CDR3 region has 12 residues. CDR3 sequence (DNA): TGTGCCTCTGCCCGGGGCAATCAGCCCCAGCATTTT. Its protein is CASARGNQPQHF. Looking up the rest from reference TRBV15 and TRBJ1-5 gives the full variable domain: DAMVIQNPRYQVTQFGKPVTLSCSQTLNHNVMYWYQQKSSQAPKLLFHYYDKDFNNEADTPDNFQSRRPNTSFCFLDIRSPGLGDTAMYLCASARGNQPQHFGDGTRLSIL.

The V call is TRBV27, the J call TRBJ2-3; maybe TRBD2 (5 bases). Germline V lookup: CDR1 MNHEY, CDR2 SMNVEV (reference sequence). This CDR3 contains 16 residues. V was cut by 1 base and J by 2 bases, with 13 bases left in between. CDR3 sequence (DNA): TGTGCCAGCAGTTTATGGATCACACGGGACACAGATACGCAGTATTTT. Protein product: CASSLWITRDTDTQYF.

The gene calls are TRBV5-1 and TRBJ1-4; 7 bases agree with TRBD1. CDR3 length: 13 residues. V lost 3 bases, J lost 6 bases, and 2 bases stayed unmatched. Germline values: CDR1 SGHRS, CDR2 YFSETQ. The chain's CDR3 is CASSSRGDEKLFF. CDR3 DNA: TGCGCCAGCAGCTCCAGGGGGGATGAAAAACTGTTTTTT.

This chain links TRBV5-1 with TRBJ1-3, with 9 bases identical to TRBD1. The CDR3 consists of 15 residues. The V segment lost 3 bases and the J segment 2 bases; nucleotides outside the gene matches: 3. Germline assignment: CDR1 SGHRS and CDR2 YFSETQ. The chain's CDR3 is CASSWTGDPGNTIYF. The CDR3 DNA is TGCGCCAGCAGCTGGACAGGGGACCCTGGAAACACCATATATTTT.